One sample yielded the 3 T cell receptor beta chains listed below, sequenced in a study of T cells in Graves' hyperthyroidism and ophthalmopathy. The source material, RNA transcripts, was used to amplify TCR beta CDR3 regions. HTBI primers drove first-round RT-PCR of the TCR CDR3. TCRdb redid the calling of the multiplex PCR reads with MiXCR, one entry per CDR3 protein. Of some 380,000 distinct CDR3 sequences listed, about 13% were seen once; the top ten hold around 21%. The sequencing sample was made of blood. Receptor source: a man under 40 with Graves' hyperthyroidism that later progressed to Graves' ophthalmopathy.

J is TRBJ1-3 and V is TRBV15; D may be TRBD1 (6 bases). V was pared by 0 bases and J by 1 base, with 7 bases between. The CDR3 has 15 residues. Germline values: CDR1 LNHNV, CDR2 YYDKDF (reference sequence). The CDR3: CATSRDRGSGNTIYF. CDR3 in DNA: TGTGCCACCAGCAGAGACAGGGGTTCTGGAAACACCATATATTTT.

The J gene is TRBJ1-2, the V gene TRBV11-2, with D tentatively TRBD1 (6 bases). This CDR3 contains 18 residues. The germline gives CDR1 SGHAT, CDR2 FQNNGV. V lost 4 bases and J lost 1, with 22 bases in between. CDR3: CASSSLRPRDKNNYGYTF. As DNA, the CDR3 is TGTGCCAGCAGCTCGTTGCGACCCCGGGACAAAAATAACTATGGCTACACCTTC.

The table lists this clonotype with a few counts. The genes are TRBV4-2 and TRBJ2-2; 15 bases match TRBD2. Per germline, CDR1 LGHNA and CDR2 YNFKEQ. This CDR3 spans 19 amino acids. The V gene end was trimmed by 4 bases and the J gene end by 5 bases; junction bases not matched to a gene: 11. CDR3: CASSPTGLAGGTGTGELFF. The DNA for the CDR3 is TGTGCCAGCAGCCCCACCGGACTAGCGGGGGGGACCGGGACCGGGGAGCTGTTTTTT.